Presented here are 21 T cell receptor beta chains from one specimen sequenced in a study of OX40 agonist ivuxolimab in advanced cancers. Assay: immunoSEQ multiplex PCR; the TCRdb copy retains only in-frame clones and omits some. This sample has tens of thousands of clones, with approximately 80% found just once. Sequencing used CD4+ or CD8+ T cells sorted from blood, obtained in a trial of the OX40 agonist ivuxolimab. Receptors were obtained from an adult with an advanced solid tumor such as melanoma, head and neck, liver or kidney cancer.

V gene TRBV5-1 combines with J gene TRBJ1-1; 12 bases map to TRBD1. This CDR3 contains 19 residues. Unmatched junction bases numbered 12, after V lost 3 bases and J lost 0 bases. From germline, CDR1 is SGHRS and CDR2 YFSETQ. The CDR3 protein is CASSSRIPGTGGMNTEAFF. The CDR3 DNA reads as TGCGCCAGCAGCTCTCGCATACCCGGGACAGGGGGCATGAACACTGAAGCTTTCTTT.

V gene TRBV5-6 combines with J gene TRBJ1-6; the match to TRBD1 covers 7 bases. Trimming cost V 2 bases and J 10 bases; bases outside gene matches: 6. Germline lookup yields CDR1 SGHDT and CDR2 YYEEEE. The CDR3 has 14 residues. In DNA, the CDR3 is TGTGCCAGCAGCTTAAGACAGGGTGCCTCACCCCTCCACTTT. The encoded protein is CASSLRQGASPLHF.

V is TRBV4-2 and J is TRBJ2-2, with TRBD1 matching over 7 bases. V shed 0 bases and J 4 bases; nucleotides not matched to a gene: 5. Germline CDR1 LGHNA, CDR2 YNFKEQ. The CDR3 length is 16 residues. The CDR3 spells CASSQDSGTVTGELFF. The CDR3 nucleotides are TGTGCCAGCAGCCAAGATTCCGGGACAGTCACCGGGGAGCTGTTTTTT.

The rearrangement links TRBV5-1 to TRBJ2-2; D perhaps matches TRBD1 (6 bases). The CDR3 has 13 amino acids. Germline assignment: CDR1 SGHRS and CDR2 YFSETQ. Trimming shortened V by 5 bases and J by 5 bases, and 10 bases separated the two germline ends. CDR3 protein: CASSYQGTGELFF. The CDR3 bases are TGCGCCAGCAGTTACCAGGGGACCGGGGAGCTGTTTTTT.

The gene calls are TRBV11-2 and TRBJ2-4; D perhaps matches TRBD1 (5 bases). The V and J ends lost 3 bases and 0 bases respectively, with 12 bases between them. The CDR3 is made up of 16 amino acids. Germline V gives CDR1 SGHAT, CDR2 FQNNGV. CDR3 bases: TGTGCCAGCAGCTTCGACAGATCCCTAGCCAAAAACATTCAGTACTTC. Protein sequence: CASSFDRSLAKNIQYF.

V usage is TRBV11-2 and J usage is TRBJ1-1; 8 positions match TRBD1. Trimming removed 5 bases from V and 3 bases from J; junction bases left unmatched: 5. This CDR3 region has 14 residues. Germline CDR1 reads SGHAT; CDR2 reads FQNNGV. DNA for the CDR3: TGTGCCAGCAGCAACAGACAGGGGCACACTGAAGCTTTCTTT. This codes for CASSNRQGHTEAFF.

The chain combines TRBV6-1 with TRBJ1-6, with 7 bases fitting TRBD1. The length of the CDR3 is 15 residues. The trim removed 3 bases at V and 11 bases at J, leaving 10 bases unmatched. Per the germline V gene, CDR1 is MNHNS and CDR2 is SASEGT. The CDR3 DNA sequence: TGTGCCAGCAGTGACTTACAGGGGAGAGTTGCACCCCTCCACTTT. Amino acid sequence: CASSDLQGRVAPLHF.

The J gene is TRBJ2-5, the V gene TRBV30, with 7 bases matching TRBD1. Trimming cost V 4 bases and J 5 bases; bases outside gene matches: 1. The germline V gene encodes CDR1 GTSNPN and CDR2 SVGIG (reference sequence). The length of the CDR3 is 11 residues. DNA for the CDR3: TGTGCCTGGAAACAGGGGGAGACCCAGTACTTC. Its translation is CAWKQGETQYF.

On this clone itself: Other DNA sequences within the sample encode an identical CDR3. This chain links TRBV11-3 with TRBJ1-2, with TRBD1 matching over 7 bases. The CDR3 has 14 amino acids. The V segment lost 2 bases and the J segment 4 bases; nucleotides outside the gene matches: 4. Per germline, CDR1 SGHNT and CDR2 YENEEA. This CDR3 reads CASSLPRQGYGYTF. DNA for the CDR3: TGTGCCAGCAGCTTACCCCGACAGGGCTATGGCTACACCTTC.

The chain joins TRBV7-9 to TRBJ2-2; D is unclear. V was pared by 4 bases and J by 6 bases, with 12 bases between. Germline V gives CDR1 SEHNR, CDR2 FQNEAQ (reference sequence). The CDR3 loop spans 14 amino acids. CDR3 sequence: CASSSGPQAGELFF. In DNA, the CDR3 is TGTGCCAGCAGCTCCGGGCCTCAGGCCGGGGAGCTGTTTTTT.

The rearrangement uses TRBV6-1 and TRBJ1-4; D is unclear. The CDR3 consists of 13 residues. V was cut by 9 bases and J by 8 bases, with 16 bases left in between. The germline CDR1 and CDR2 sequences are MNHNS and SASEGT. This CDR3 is CASQDAPYEKLFF. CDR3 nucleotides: TGTGCCAGTCAGGACGCCCCCTACGAAAAACTGTTTTTT.

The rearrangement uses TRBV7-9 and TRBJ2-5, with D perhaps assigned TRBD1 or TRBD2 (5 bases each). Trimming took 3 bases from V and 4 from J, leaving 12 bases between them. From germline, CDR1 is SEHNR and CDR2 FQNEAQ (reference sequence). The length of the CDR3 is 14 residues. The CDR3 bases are TGTGCCAGCAGCTTGAGGGTTCAGGGAGAGACCCAGTACTTC. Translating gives CASSLRVQGETQYF.

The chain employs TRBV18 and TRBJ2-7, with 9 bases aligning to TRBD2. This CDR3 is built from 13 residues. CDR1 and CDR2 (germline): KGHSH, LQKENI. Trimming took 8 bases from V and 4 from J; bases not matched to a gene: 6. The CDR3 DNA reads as TGTGCCAGCACCAGCGGGGGGTTTTACGAGCAGTACTTC. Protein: CASTSGGFYEQYF. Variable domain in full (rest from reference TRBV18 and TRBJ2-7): NAGVMQNPRHLVRRRGQEARLRCSPMKGHSHVYWYRQLPEEGLKFMVYLQKENIIDESGMPKERFSAEFPKEGPSILRIQQVVRGDSAAYFCASTSGGFYEQYFGPGTRLTVT.

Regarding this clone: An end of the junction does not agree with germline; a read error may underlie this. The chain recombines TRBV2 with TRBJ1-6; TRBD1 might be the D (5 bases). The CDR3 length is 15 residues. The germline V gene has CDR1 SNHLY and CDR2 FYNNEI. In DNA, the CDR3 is TGTGCCAGCAGGGAAGGGTGGCAGGGAGGTTCACCCCTCCACTTT. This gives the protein CASREGWQGGSPLHF.

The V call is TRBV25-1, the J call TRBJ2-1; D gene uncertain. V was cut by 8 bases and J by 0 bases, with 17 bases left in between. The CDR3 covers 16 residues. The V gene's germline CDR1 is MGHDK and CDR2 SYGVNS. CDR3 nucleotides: TGTGCCAGCCGACGTAGGACGGCCAGCTCCTACAATGAGCAGTTCTTC. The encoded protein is CASRRRTASSYNEQFF.

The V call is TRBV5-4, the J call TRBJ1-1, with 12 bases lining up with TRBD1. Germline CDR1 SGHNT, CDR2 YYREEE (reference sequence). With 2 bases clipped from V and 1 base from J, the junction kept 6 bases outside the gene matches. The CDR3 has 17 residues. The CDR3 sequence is CASSLTGQGARNTEAFF. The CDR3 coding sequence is TGTGCCAGCAGCTTAACGGGACAGGGGGCTCGGAACACTGAAGCTTTCTTT. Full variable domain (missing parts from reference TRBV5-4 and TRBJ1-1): ETGVTQSPTHLIKTRGQQVTLRCSSQSGHNTVSWYQQALGQGPQFIFQYYREEENGRGNFPPRFSGLQFPNYSSELNVNALELDDSALYLCASSLTGQGARNTEAFFGQGTRLTVV.

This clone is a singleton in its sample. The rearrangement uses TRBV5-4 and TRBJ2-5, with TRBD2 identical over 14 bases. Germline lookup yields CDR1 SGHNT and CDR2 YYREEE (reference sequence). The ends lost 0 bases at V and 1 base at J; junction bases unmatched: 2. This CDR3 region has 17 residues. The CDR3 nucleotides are TGTGCCAGCAGCTTGGGGACTAGCGGGGGGTTCCAAGAGACCCAGTACTTC. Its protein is CASSLGTSGGFQETQYF.

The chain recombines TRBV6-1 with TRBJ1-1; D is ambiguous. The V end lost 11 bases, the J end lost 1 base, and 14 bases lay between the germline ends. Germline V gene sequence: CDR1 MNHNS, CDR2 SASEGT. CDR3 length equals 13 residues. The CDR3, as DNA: TGTGCCTCCAAACGGGAAAGGAACACTGAAGCTTTCTTT. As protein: CASKRERNTEAFF.

Here the CDR3 reads CASSLQGERQPQHF. CDR3 coding DNA: TGTGCCAGCAGCTTGCAGGGAGAGCGTCAGCCCCAGCATTTT. This sequence joins TRBV5-4 and TRBJ1-5; tentative D call: TRBD1 (5 bases). The V gene lost 1 base and the J gene lost 6 bases, with 11 bases spanning the gap. Germline V gives CDR1 SGHNT, CDR2 YYREEE (reference sequence). This CDR3 is built from 14 residues.

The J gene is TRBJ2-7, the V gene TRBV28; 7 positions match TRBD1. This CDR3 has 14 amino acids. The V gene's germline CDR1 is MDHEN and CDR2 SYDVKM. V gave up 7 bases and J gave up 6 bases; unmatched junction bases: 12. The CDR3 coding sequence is TGTGCCAGCACCATTAACAGGGGCTGGACCGAGCAGTACTTC. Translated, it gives CASTINRGWTEQYF.

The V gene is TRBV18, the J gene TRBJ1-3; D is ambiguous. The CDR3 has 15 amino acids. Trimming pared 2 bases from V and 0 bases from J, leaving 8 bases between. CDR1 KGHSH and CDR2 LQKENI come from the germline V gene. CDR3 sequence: CASSPSRNSGNTIYF. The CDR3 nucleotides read TGTGCCAGCTCACCATCCCGGAACTCTGGAAACACCATATATTTT. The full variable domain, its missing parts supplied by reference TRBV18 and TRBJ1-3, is NAGVMQNPRHLVRRRGQEARLRCSPMKGHSHVYWYRQLPEEGLKFMVYLQKENIIDESGMPKERFSAEFPKEGPSILRIQQVVRGDSAAYFCASSPSRNSGNTIYFGEGSWLTVV.